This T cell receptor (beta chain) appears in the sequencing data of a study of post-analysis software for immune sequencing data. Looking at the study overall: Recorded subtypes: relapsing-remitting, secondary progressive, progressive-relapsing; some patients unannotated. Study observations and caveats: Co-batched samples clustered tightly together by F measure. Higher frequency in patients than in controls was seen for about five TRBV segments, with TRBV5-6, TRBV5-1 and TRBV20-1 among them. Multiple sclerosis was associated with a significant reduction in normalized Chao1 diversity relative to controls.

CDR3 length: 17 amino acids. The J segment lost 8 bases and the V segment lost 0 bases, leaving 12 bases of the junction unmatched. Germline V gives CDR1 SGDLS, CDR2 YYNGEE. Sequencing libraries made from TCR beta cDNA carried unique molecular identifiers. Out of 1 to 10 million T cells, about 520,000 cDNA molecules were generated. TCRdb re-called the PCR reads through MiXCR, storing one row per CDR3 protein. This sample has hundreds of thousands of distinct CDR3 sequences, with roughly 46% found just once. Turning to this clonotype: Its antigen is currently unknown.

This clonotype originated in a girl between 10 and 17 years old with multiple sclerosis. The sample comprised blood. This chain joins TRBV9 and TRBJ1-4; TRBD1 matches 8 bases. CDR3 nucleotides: TGTGCCAGCAGCGTAGGGTCACGGGGACAGGCTCGAGAAAAACTGTTTTTT. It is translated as CASSVGSRGQAREKLFF.